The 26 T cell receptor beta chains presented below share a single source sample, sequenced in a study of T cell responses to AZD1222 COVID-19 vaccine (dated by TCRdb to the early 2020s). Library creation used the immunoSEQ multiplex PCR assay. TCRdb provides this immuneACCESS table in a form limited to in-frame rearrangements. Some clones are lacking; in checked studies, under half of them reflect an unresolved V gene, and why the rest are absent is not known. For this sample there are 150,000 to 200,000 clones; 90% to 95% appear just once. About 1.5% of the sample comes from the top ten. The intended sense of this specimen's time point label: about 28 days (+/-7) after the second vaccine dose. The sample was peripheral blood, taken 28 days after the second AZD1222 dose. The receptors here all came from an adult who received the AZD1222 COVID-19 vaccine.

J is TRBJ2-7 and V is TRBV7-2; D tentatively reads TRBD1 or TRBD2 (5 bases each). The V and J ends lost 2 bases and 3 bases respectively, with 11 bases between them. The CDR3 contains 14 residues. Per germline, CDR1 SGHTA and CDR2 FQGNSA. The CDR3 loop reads CASSLSRGGYEQYF. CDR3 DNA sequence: TGTGCCAGCAGCTTATCCCGGGGCGGCTACGAGCAGTACTTC.

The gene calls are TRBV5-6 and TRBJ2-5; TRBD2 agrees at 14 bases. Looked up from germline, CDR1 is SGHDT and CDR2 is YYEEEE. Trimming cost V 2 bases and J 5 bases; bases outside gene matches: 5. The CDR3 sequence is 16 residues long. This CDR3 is CASSFGTSGREETQYF. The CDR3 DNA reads TGTGCCAGCAGCTTCGGGACTAGCGGGAGAGAGGAGACCCAGTACTTC.

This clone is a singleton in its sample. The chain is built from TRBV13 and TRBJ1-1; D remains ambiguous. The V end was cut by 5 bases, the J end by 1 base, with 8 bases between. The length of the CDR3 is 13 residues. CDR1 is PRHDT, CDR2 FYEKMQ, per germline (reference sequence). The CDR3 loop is CASSPSTNTEAFF. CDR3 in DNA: TGTGCCAGCAGCCCATCAACGAACACTGAAGCTTTCTTT.

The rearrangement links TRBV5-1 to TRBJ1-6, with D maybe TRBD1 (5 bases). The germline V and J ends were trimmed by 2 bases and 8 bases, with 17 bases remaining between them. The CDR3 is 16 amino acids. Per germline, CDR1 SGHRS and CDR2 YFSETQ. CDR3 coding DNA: TGCGCCAGCAGCTTCGGCAGCCGGGGCGAGGATTCACCCCTCCACTTT. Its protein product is CASSFGSRGEDSPLHF.

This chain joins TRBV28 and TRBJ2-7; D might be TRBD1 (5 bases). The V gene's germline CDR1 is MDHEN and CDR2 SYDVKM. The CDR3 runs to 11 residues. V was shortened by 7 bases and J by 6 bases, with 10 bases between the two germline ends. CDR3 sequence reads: CASILRGEQYF. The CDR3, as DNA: TGTGCCAGCATCTTAAGGGGCGAGCAGTACTTC. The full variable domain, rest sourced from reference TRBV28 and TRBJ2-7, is DVKVTQSSRYLVKRTGEKVFLECVQDMDHENMFWYRQDPGLGLRLIYFSYDVKMKEKGDIPEGYSVSREKKERFSLILESASTNQTSMYLCASILRGEQYFGPGTRLTVT.

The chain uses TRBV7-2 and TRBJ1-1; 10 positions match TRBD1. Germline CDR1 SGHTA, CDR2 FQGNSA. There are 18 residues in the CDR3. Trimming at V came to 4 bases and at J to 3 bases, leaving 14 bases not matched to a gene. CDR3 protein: CASSYLPPGQGWDTEAFF. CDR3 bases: TGTGCCAGCAGCTACCTCCCACCGGGACAGGGGTGGGACACTGAAGCTTTCTTT.

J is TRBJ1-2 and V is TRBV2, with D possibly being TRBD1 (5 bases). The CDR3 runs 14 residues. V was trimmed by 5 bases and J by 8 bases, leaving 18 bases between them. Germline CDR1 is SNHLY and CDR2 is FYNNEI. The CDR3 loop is CASSPGPGTRGYTF. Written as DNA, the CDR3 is TGTGCCAGCAGTCCGGGACCCGGGACGCGAGGCTACACCTTC.

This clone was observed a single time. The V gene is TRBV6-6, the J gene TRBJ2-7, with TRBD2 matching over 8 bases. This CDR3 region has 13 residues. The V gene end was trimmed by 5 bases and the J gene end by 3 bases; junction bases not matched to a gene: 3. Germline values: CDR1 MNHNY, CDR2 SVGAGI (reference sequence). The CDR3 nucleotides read TGTGCCAGCAGTCAGGGACTAGTCTACGAGCAGTACTTC. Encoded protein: CASSQGLVYEQYF.

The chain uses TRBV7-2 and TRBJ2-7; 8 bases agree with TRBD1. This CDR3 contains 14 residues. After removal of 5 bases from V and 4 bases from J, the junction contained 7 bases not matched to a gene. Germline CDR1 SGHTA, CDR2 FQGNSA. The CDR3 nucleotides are TGTGCCAGCAGCGCGACAGGGGTTGGGTACGAGCAGTACTTC. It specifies CASSATGVGYEQYF.

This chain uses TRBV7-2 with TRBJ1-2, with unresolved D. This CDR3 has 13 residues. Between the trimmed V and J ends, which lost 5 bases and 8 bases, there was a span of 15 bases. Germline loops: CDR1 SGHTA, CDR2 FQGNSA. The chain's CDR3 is CASSRALEGGYTF. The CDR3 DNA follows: TGTGCCAGCAGCCGTGCCCTAGAGGGCGGCTACACCTTC.

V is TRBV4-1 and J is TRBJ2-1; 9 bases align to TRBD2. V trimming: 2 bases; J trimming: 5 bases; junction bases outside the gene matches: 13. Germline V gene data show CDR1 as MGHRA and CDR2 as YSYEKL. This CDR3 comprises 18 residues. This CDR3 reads CASSQPWSRGGQDNEQFF. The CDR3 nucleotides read TGCGCCAGCAGCCAACCGTGGTCGCGGGGGGGCCAGGACAATGAGCAGTTCTTC.

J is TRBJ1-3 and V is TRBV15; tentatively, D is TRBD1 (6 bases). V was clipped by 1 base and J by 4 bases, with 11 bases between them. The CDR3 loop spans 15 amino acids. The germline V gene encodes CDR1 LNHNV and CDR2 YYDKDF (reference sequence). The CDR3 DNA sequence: TGTGCCACCAGCAGAGGCAGGACAGAAGGAAACACCATATATTTT. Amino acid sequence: CATSRGRTEGNTIYF.

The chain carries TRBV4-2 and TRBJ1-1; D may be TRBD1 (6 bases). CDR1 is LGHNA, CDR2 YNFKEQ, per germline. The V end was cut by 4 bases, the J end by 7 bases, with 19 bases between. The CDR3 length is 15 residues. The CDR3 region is CASSLQAGGGNEAFF. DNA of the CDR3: TGTGCCAGCAGCCTTCAGGCGGGGGGCGGGAATGAAGCTTTCTTT.

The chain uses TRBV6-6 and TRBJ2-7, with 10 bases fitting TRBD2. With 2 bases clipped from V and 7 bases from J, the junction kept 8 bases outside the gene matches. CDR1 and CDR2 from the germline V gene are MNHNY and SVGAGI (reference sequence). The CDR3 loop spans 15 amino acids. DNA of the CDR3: TGTGCCAGCAGTTACGGGGCTAGCGGGAGTGGTGAGCAGTACTTC. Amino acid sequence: CASSYGASGSGEQYF.

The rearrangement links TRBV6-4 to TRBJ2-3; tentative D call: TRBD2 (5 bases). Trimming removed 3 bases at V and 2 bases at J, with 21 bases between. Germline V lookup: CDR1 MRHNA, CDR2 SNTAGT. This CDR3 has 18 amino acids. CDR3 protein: CASSEAPAARGSTDTQYF. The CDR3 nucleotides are TGTGCCAGCAGTGAAGCCCCCGCGGCCCGCGGGTCCACAGATACGCAGTATTTT.

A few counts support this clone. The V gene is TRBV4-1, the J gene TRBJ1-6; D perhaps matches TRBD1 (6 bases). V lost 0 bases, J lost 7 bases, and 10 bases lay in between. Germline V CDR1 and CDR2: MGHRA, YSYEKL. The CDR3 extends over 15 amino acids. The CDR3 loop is CASSQEGRGNSPLHF. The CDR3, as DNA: TGCGCCAGCAGCCAAGAAGGGAGGGGGAATTCACCCCTCCACTTT.

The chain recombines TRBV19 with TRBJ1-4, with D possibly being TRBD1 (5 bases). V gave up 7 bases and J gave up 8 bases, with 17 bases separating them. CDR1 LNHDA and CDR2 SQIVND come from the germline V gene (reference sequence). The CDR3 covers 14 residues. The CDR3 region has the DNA TGTGCCAGTAATACCGACAGACACCCGGAAAAACTGTTTTTT. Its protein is CASNTDRHPEKLFF.

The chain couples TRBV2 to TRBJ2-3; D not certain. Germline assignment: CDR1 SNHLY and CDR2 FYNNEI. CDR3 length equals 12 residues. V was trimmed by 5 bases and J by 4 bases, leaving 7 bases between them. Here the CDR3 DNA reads TGTGCCAGCAGTCTAGGCCCAGATACGCAGTATTTT. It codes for CASSLGPDTQYF. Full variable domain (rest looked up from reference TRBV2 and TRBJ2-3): EPEVTQTPSHQVTQMGQEVILRCVPISNHLYFYWYRQILGQKVEFLVSFYNNEISEKSEIFDDQFSVERPDGSNFTLKIRSTKLEDSAMYFCASSLGPDTQYFGPGTRLTVL.

CDR3 amino acids: CAISDEGTLNTGELFF. CDR3 coding DNA: TGTGCCATCAGTGACGAGGGGACACTTAACACCGGGGAGCTGTTTTTT. This sequence joins TRBV10-3 and TRBJ2-2; D is possibly TRBD1 (6 bases). The CDR3 spans 16 residues. The germline gives CDR1 ENHRY, CDR2 SYGVKD. V shed 3 bases and J shed 2 bases, with 13 bases lying between them.

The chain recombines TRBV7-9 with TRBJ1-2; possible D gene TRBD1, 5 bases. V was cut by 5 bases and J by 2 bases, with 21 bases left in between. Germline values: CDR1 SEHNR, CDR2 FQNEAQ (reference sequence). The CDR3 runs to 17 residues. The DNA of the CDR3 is TGTGCCAGCAGCCGAAAATACGCACCGGACACGAACTATGGCTACACCTTC. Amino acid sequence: CASSRKYAPDTNYGYTF.

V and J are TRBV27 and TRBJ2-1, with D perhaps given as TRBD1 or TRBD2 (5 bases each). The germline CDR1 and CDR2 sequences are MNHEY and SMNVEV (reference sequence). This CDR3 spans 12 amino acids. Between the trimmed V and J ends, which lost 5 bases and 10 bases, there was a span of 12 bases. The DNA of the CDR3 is TGTGCCAGCAGTCTCCCGGGGCCCGAGCAGTTCTTC. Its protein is CASSLPGPEQFF.

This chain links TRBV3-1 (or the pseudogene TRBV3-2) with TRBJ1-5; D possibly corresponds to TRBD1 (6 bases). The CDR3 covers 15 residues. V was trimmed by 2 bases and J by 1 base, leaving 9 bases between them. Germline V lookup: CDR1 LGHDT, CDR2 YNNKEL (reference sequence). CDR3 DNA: TGTGCCAGCAGCCAAAACGGACAGAGCAATCAGCCCCAGCATTTT. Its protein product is CASSQNGQSNQPQHF.

Here the CDR3 reads CASSPSRRTSYEQYF. The DNA of the CDR3 is TGTGCCAGCAGCCCGAGCCGACGGACCTCCTACGAGCAGTACTTC. The chain is built from TRBV6-6 and TRBJ2-7, with unresolved D. The V end lost 6 bases, the J end lost 0 bases, and 15 bases lay between the germline ends. Germline V gene lookup returns CDR1 MNHNY and CDR2 SVGAGI (reference sequence). CDR3 size: 15 residues.

The CDR3: CAARGNSNTEAFF. The CDR3 DNA reads TGTGCGGCCCGGGGAAATTCGAACACTGAAGCTTTCTTT. The V call is TRBV6-5, the J call TRBJ1-1; no clear D. Germline-derived CDR1 and CDR2 are MNHEY and SVGAGI. This CDR3 comprises 13 residues.

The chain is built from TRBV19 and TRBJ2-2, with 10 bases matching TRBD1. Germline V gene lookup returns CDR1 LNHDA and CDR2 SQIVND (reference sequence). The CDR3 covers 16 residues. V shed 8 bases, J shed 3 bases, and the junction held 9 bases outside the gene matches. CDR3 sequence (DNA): TGTGCCAGTTTCCCCTGGACAGGGGGTGACACCGGGGAGCTGTTTTTT. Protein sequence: CASFPWTGGDTGELFF.

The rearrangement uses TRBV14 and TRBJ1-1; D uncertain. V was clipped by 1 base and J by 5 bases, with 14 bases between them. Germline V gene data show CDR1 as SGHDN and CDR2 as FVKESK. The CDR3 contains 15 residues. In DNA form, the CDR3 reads TGTGCCAGCAGCCAAGGAGGAGGAGGACGAACTGAAGCTTTCTTT. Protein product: CASSQGGGGRTEAFF.